This entry describes one T cell receptor (beta chain). Using immunoSEQ multiplex PCR, the repertoire was profiled, and TCRdb retains in-frame clones only, with some absent. Among millions of clones listed, about 95% were seen once. This sample stems from a study of shared clonotypes between healthy human individuals. The naive CD8 population came from CD45RO-negative cells selected for CCR7, without terminally differentiated effector memory CD45RA+ cells. This CDR3 spans 15 amino acids. V was pared by 5 bases and J by 0 bases, with 7 bases of the junction left unmatched. Germline CDR1 reads LNHNV; CDR2 reads YYDKDF (reference sequence).

This clonotype was obtained from a man between 18 and 29 years old in good health. The sequencing input was naive CD8+ T cells sorted from blood. The genes are TRBV15 and TRBJ2-7; the match to TRBD2 covers 7 bases. CDR3 residues: CATSLSGGSSYEQYF. The CDR3 DNA sequence: TGTGCCACCAGCTTATCGGGGGGATCCTCCTACGAGCAGTACTTC.